This TCR beta chain was observed in a study of Graves' ophthalmopathy and Graves' hyperthyroidism. The CDR3 runs to 18 residues. Germline V lookup: CDR1 MDHEN, CDR2 SYDVKM. In its sample, this clonotype was seen a few times. The germline gene is not matched at one end of the junction; a read error may be the cause. Enrollment excluded any patients with other autoimmune diseases, uncontrolled infections, pregnancy or lactation. The authors amplified TCR beta CDR3 regions from RNA transcripts. First-round RT-PCR employed HTBI primers, with a second-round multiplex PCR after it. MiXCR was run by TCRdb on the multiplex PCR reads, yielding one entry per CDR3 protein. In the table there are hundreds of thousands of distinct CDR3 sequences, about 20% of which are singletons.

V and J are TRBV28 and TRBJ2-4, with unresolved D. The sequence derives from a woman under 30 with stable Graves' hyperthyroidism. Some clones in this sample may be carry-over from other donors' samples. Sequencing used peripheral blood. Written as DNA, the CDR3 is TGTGCCAGCAGTTTACGCGGCAGGTCCCTTATAGCCAAAAACATTAAGTACTTC. Translation gives CASSLRGRSLIAKNIKYF.